These 23 T cell receptor beta chains share one sample of origin, sequenced in a study of T cell changes during pregnancy in multiple sclerosis. Generated by immunoSEQ multiplex PCR, the TCRdb table keeps only in-frame clones and is missing some. The table has 55,000 to 75,000 clones, 90% to 95% seen once. The starting material was CD8+ T cells from peripheral blood mononuclear cells, obtained in the second trimester of pregnancy. The receptors here all came from a female donor with multiple sclerosis, enrolled in a pregnancy study.

This clone has only one observation. CDR3 region: CASSDGTGPFHEQYF. The DNA for the CDR3 is TGTGCCAGCAGCGACGGGACTGGCCCTTTCCACGAGCAGTACTTC. The J gene is TRBJ2-7, the V gene TRBV7-9; tentatively, D is TRBD2 (6 bases). V gave up 5 bases and J gave up 5 bases, with 19 bases separating them. From germline, CDR1 is SEHNR and CDR2 FQNEAQ (reference sequence). The CDR3 consists of 15 residues.

This CDR3 reads CASSARSGVNIGEQYF. CDR3 DNA sequence: TGTGCCAGCAGCGCTAGGTCAGGGGTAAATATCGGCGAGCAGTACTTC. This rearrangement joins TRBV9 to TRBJ2-7; D might be TRBD1 (6 bases). Germline V gene data show CDR1 as SGDLS and CDR2 as YYNGEE. The CDR3 covers 16 residues. Trimming removed 3 bases at V and 6 bases at J, with 22 bases between.

The gene calls are TRBV5-1 and TRBJ1-3, with 7 positions matching TRBD1. This CDR3 has 16 residues. V dropped 3 bases and J dropped 0; count of bases not matched to a gene: 6. The germline gives CDR1 SGHRS, CDR2 YFSETQ. CDR3 protein: CASSSVQGLSGNTIYF. CDR3 sequence (DNA): TGCGCCAGCAGCTCGGTACAGGGGCTCTCTGGAAACACCATATATTTT.

The chain couples TRBV7-9 to TRBJ1-1; tentatively, D is TRBD1 (5 bases). This CDR3 contains 15 residues. Germline assignment: CDR1 SEHNR and CDR2 FQNEAQ (reference sequence). Trimming took off 0 bases at V and 5 bases at J, with 13 bases between the two ends. CDR3 loop: CASSLASGLRTEAFF. Written as DNA, the CDR3 is TGTGCCAGCAGCTTAGCGTCGGGACTGAGGACTGAAGCTTTCTTT.

The rearrangement links TRBV28 to TRBJ2-2; perhaps TRBD1 as D (6 bases). The germline V gene has CDR1 MDHEN and CDR2 SYDVKM. The CDR3 totals 17 residues. Trimming left V 6 bases short and J 4 bases short, with 21 bases between. The chain's CDR3 is CASSNLKGERGTGELFF. The CDR3 DNA reads as TGTGCCAGCAGCAACCTGAAGGGGGAGAGGGGCACCGGGGAGCTGTTTTTT. The full variable domain, completed using reference TRBV28 and TRBJ2-2, is DVKVTQSSRYLVKRTGEKVFLECVQDMDHENMFWYRQDPGLGLRLIYFSYDVKMKEKGDIPEGYSVSREKKERFSLILESASTNQTSMYLCASSNLKGERGTGELFFGEGSRLTVL.

The rearrangement joins TRBV9 to TRBJ2-7; possible D gene TRBD2, 5 bases. The V end was cut by 0 bases, the J end by 3 bases, with 10 bases between. The germline gives CDR1 SGDLS, CDR2 YYNGEE. The CDR3 extends over 14 amino acids. The CDR3, as DNA: TGTGCCAGCAGCGTAGTGGCGGGCAGCTACGAGCAGTACTTC. The encoded protein is CASSVVAGSYEQYF.

The table lists this clone with a count of one. The chain combines TRBV6-4 with TRBJ2-3; D possibly corresponds to TRBD1 (5 bases). The germline CDR1 and CDR2 sequences are MRHNA and SNTAGT. V lost 1 base, J lost 4 bases, and 18 bases lay in between. The CDR3 is 17 residues long. CDR3 residues: CASSDYRPQAGADTQYF. CDR3 DNA sequence: TGTGCCAGCAGTGACTACAGGCCCCAAGCCGGAGCAGATACGCAGTATTTT.

Points on this clone: The junction departs from germline at one end; a sequencing error may be responsible. The rearrangement joins TRBV29-1 to TRBJ1-2, with D perhaps matching TRBD1 (5 bases). The CDR3 is 14 residues long. CDR1 SQVTM and CDR2 ANQGSEA come from the germline V gene. Written as DNA, the CDR3 is TGCAGCTTTGAAGGGGCGGACAACTCGTATGGCTACACCTTC. This translates into CSFEGADNSYGYTF.

V and J are TRBV7-6 and TRBJ2-7; D is uncertain. V shed 5 bases and J shed 0 bases, with 11 bases lying between them. The CDR3 covers 14 residues. Germline CDR1 is SGHVS and CDR2 is FNYEAQ. Here the CDR3 DNA reads TGTGCCAGCAGCACCCGGGTAAACTCCTACGAGCAGTACTTC. Protein sequence: CASSTRVNSYEQYF.

This CDR3 is CASSLGFQGINIQYF. The CDR3 nucleotides read TGTGCCAGCAGCCTCGGATTCCAGGGGATAAACATTCAGTACTTC. The rearrangement joins TRBV28 to TRBJ2-4; D possibly corresponds to TRBD1 (6 bases). Looked up from germline, CDR1 is MDHEN and CDR2 is SYDVKM. The V end lost 6 bases, the J end lost 6 bases, and 18 bases lay between the germline ends. This CDR3 comprises 15 residues.

The chain combines TRBV19 with TRBJ1-2; 7 bases match TRBD1. The CDR3 consists of 13 residues. Losses at the gene ends were 11 bases for V and 2 bases for J; bases not matched to a gene: 8. Looked up from germline, CDR1 is LNHDA and CDR2 is SQIVND (reference sequence). DNA for the CDR3: TGTGCCGGTTCGACAGGGCTCAACTATGGCTACACCTTC. Its translation: CAGSTGLNYGYTF. The whole variable domain, filled in from reference TRBV19 and TRBJ1-2, reads DGGITQSPKYLFRKEGQNVTLSCEQNLNHDAMYWYRQDPGQGLRLIYYSQIVNDFQKGDIAEGYSVSREKKESFPLTVTSAQKNPTAFYLCAGSTGLNYGYTFGSGTRLTVV.

The rearrangement uses TRBV5-1 and TRBJ2-1, with D maybe TRBD2 (6 bases). CDR3 length equals 15 residues. The V and J ends lost 4 bases and 0 bases respectively, with 11 bases between them. Germline V gene data show CDR1 as SGHRS and CDR2 as YFSETQ. CDR3: CASSGRLGSYNEQFF. The CDR3 DNA follows: TGCGCCAGCAGCGGCCGACTAGGCTCCTACAATGAGCAGTTCTTC.

This rearrangement joins TRBV25-1 to TRBJ2-7; unclear D gene. Trimming pared 1 base from V and 2 bases from J, leaving 3 bases between. The CDR3 covers 12 residues. The germline V gene has CDR1 MGHDK and CDR2 SYGVNS. CDR3 sequence: CASSEFAYEQYF. The CDR3 nucleotides are TGTGCCAGCAGTGAATTCGCCTACGAGCAGTACTTC.

The genes are TRBV4-1 and TRBJ2-7; 9 nucleotides line up with TRBD1. Trimming took 4 bases from V and 2 from J; bases not matched to a gene: 6. The germline V gene has CDR1 MGHRA and CDR2 YSYEKL. The CDR3 covers 15 residues. CDR3 region: CASSPLTGGPYEQYF. CDR3 DNA sequence: TGCGCCAGCAGCCCCCTGACAGGGGGGCCCTACGAGCAGTACTTC.

This clone is a singleton in its sample. The chain has TRBV9 and TRBJ2-1; 9 nucleotides line up with TRBD2. The V gene's germline CDR1 is SGDLS and CDR2 YYNGEE. The CDR3 sequence is 16 residues long. The V gene end was trimmed by 4 bases and the J gene end by 8 bases; junction bases not matched to a gene: 13. In DNA, the CDR3 is TGTGCCAGCAGCACCCATAGCGGGGGCTTGGCAGATGAGCAGTTCTTC. Its protein is CASSTHSGGLADEQFF.

The chain combines TRBV2 with TRBJ2-5, with D unresolved. Trimming took 4 bases from V and 4 from J, leaving 10 bases between them. Germline CDR1 reads SNHLY; CDR2 reads FYNNEI. This CDR3 spans 13 amino acids. The CDR3 here is CASSGRLLETQYF. CDR3 bases: TGTGCCAGCAGTGGTAGACTGTTAGAGACCCAGTACTTC. Filled out from reference TRBV2 and TRBJ2-5, the complete variable domain reads EPEVTQTPSHQVTQMGQEVILRCVPISNHLYFYWYRQILGQKVEFLVSFYNNEISEKSEIFDDQFSVERPDGSNFTLKIRSTKLEDSAMYFCASSGRLLETQYFGPGTRLLVL.

CDR3 bases: TGTGCCAGCAGCCCCTGGACAGGGAAAGAAGACTATGGCTACACCTTC. This gives the protein CASSPWTGKEDYGYTF. The chain recombines TRBV16 with TRBJ1-2; the match to TRBD1 covers 8 bases. The J segment lost 3 bases and the V segment lost 4 bases, leaving 10 bases of the junction unmatched. CDR1 is KGHSY, CDR2 FQNENV, per germline. This CDR3 is built from 16 residues.

The chain is built from TRBV7-2 and TRBJ2-3; D gene unclear. Per the germline V gene, CDR1 is SGHTA and CDR2 is FQGNSA. CDR3 length equals 15 residues. The V end was cut by 0 bases, the J end by 6 bases, with 13 bases between. The DNA of the CDR3 is TGTGCCAGCAGCTTAGCTGTAGCCCCCTCGGATACGCAGTATTTT. It codes for CASSLAVAPSDTQYF.

This chain links TRBV5-1 with TRBJ1-1, with TRBD1 as a possible D gene (5 bases). V was shortened by 4 bases and J by 3 bases, with 16 bases between the two germline ends. Germline V gene lookup returns CDR1 SGHRS and CDR2 YFSETQ. This CDR3 spans 15 amino acids. CDR3 bases: TGCGCCAGCAGCATCAAAGGGACTGCCTACACTGAAGCTTTCTTT. Amino acid sequence: CASSIKGTAYTEAFF.

J is TRBJ1-1 and V is TRBV27, with TRBD1 as a possible D gene (5 bases). V was shortened by 3 bases and J by 4 bases, with 15 bases between the two germline ends. The CDR3 has 15 amino acids. Germline assignment: CDR1 MNHEY and CDR2 SMNVEV (reference sequence). For the CDR3, the DNA is TGTGCCAGCAGTTTGGCCAGGGTAATGATCACTGAAGCTTTCTTT. It is translated as CASSLARVMITEAFF.

The rearrangement uses TRBV7-6 and TRBJ2-1; 9 bases line up with TRBD2. This CDR3 has 18 amino acids. V shed 1 base and J 7 bases; nucleotides not matched to a gene: 14. Germline CDR1 SGHVS, CDR2 FNYEAQ. As DNA, the CDR3 is TGTGCCAGCAGCTTAGGCGGACAACCGGGACTAGCAGGAAATGAGCAGTTCTTC. Translation gives CASSLGGQPGLAGNEQFF.

The genes are TRBV4-1 and TRBJ2-7; TRBD1 matches 12 bases. J gave up 6 bases and V 1 base, and 7 bases lay outside the gene matches. The CDR3 sequence is 16 residues long. CDR1 MGHRA and CDR2 YSYEKL come from the germline V gene. The CDR3: CASSQVPGTGGGEQYF. The CDR3 bases are TGCGCCAGCAGCCAAGTCCCCGGGACAGGGGGCGGCGAGCAGTACTTC.

The rearrangement joins TRBV7-9 to TRBJ1-3; D gene ambiguous. CDR1 SEHNR and CDR2 FQNEAQ come from the germline V gene (reference sequence). The CDR3 sequence is 16 residues long. V lost 1 base, J lost 0 bases, and 10 bases lay in between. The CDR3 loop is CASSLVFEFSGNTIYF. The CDR3 DNA is TGTGCCAGCAGCTTAGTGTTCGAGTTCTCTGGAAACACCATATATTTT.